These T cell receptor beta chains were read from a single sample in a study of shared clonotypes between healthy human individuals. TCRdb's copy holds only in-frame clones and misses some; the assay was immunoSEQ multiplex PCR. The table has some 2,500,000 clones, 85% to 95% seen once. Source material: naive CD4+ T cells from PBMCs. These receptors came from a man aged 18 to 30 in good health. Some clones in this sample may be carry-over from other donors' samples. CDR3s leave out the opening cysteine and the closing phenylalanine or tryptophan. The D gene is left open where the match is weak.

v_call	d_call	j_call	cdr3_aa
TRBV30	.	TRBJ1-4	AWKPQGRNEKLF
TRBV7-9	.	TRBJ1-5	ASSSYSNQPQH
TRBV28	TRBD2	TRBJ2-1	ASSWTSGLEQF
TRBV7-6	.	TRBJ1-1	ASGGQPNTEAF
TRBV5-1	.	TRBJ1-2	ASSPGGLGGYT
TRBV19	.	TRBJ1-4	ASRGIGATNEKLF
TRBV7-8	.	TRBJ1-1	ASSLGLWGGKNTEAF
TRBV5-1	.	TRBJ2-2	ASSLDGNTGELF
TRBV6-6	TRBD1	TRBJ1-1	ASTGGSTEAF
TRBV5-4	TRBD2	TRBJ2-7	ASSLELASSSEQY
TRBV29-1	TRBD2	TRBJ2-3	SVEGGGTDTQY
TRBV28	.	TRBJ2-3	ASSLGALTQY
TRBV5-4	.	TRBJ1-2	ASSLNRQGNYGYT
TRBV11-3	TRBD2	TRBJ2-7	ASSLGGGRAYEQY
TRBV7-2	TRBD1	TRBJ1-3	ASSSGGWNTIY
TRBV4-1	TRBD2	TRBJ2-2	ASSPWGRREGGELF
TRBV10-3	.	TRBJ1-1	AISESVLDTEAF
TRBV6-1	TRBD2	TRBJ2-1	ASSETGGPLNEQF
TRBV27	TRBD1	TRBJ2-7	ASSDGTEAYEQY
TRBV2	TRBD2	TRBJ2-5	ASTRPPGTSGRQRDGQY
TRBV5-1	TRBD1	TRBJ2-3	ASSPGQGIVDTQY
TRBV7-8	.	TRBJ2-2	ASSDKAPFANTGELF
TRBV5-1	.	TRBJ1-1	ASSLTGRNTEAF
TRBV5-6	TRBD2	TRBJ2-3	ASSLGAGATDTQY
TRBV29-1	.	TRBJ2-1	SVRRLVGAEQF
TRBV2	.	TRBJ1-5	ASSEAVQPQH
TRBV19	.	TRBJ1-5	ASSTRGGRNLNQPQH
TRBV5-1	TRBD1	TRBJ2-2	ASSPDRVGAGELF
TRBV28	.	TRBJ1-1	ASTSTGFETEAF
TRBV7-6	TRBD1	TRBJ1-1	ASRSRQGPRAF
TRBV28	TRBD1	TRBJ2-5	ASSLLQGSVETQY
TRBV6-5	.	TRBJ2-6	ASSYSSRTDLNVLT
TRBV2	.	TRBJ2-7	ASSSWGADEQY
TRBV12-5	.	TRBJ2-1	ASGLSGLYNEQF
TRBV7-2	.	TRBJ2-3	ASSLAGFVADTQY
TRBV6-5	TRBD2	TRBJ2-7	ASSYRREWYEQY
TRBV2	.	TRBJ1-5	ASSGSMRDQPQH
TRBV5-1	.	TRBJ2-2	ASSLALYTGELF
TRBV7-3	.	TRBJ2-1	ASSEGWEQF
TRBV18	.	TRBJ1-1	ASSPKANTEAF
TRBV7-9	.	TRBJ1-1	ASSQEWLGEAF